The 10 T cell receptor beta chains below all came from one sample that was sequenced in a study of cytomegalovirus exposure and HLA in healthy donors (dated by TCRdb to 2017 to 2019). The library was obtained by the immunoSEQ multiplex PCR assay. For the multiplex PCR, a mixture combining 60 forward primers for TCR Vbeta segments and 13 reverse primers for TCR Jbeta segments was used. TCRdb took this table from immuneACCESS and kept in-frame rearrangements with V and J called. Such tables lack part of the clones; where checked against another copy, unresolved V genes explain under half of the gap, and the rest is unexplained. The sample profile shows 55,000 to 75,000 clones; 62% of them were found once. The ten most abundant clones make up about 3% of the sample. Material for sequencing was PBMCs. The receptors come from a man younger than 40 in good health and CMV-seronegative.

The genes are TRBV29-1 and TRBJ2-1, with 10 bases aligning to TRBD1. The length of the CDR3 is 13 residues. CDR1 and CDR2 (germline): SQVTM, ANQGSEA. V shed 7 bases, J shed 4 bases, and the junction held 4 bases outside the gene matches. The CDR3 bases are TGCAGCGCTGACAGGGGGCCGTACAATGAGCAGTTCTTC. Its protein is CSADRGPYNEQFF.

In its sample, this clone was seen a few times. Other DNA sequences in the same sample also yield this CDR3. For the CDR3, the DNA is TGCAGTGCAACAGGGGATGGCTACACCTTC. The encoded protein is CSATGDGYTF. The chain uses TRBV20-1 and TRBJ1-2, with TRBD1 identical over 7 bases. V lost 6 bases and J lost 6; bases outside the gene matches: 1. This CDR3 is 10 amino acids long. CDR1 and CDR2 from the germline V gene are DFQATT and SNEGSKA (reference sequence).

The gene calls are TRBV2 and TRBJ2-1, with D possibly TRBD2 on 6 matching bases. From germline, CDR1 is SNHLY and CDR2 FYNNEI. The V end lost 5 bases, the J end lost 7 bases, and 15 bases lay between the germline ends. The CDR3 extends over 14 amino acids. CDR3 nucleotide sequence: TGTGCCAGCAGTTACCCGGGAGCTACAAATGAGCAGTTCTTC. Its translation: CASSYPGATNEQFF.

The chain couples TRBV23-1 to TRBJ2-5; D might be TRBD1 (5 bases). TRBV23-1 is noted as an ORF with a role that remains uncertain. Deletions cut 0 bases from V and 2 bases from J, with 10 bases between. The CDR3 spans 15 residues. The CDR3 spells CASSQSNRLQETQYF. As DNA, the CDR3 is TGCGCCAGCAGTCAATCCAACAGGTTGCAAGAGACCCAGTACTTC.

The rearrangement links TRBV10-3 to TRBJ2-5; 7 nucleotides agree with TRBD1. Looked up from germline, CDR1 is ENHRY and CDR2 is SYGVKD. There are 15 residues in the CDR3. CDR3 sequence: CIPSKGRGYQETQYF. Written as DNA, the CDR3 is TGTATACCATCAAAGGGCAGGGGGTACCAAGAGACCCAGTACTTC.

The chain links TRBV5-1 to TRBJ1-6; 12 bases map to TRBD1. CDR3 length: 16 residues. Germline lookup yields CDR1 SGHRS and CDR2 YFSETQ. Unmatched junction bases numbered 6, after V lost 3 bases and J lost 8 bases. The CDR3 DNA sequence: TGCGCCAGCAGCTGGGCGGGACAGGGGGCTTATTCACCCCTCCACTTT. Translated, it gives CASSWAGQGAYSPLHF.

The rearrangement links TRBV7-9 to TRBJ2-3; D is perhaps TRBD1 (5 bases). The length of the CDR3 is 15 residues. V dropped 1 base and J dropped 1 base, with 9 bases sitting between them. Germline V gene sequence: CDR1 SEHNR, CDR2 FQNEAQ (reference sequence). The CDR3 sequence is CASSLGDSRTDTQYF. The CDR3 DNA is TGTGCCAGCAGCTTAGGCGACAGTCGCACAGATACGCAGTATTTT.

The chain joins TRBV6-1 to TRBJ1-2, with D unclear. V shed 2 bases and J shed 4 bases, with 20 bases lying between them. This CDR3 has 17 residues. From germline, CDR1 is MNHNS and CDR2 SASEGT. CDR3 bases: TGTGCCAGCAGTGAAACCCGGGTCTGGAGAGGTGGCTATGGCTACACCTTC. It is translated as CASSETRVWRGGYGYTF.

This rearrangement joins TRBV4-1 to TRBJ2-5; weak D call: TRBD2 (5 bases). CDR1 and CDR2 (germline): MGHRA, YSYEKL. There are 13 residues in the CDR3. V lost 5 bases, J lost 3 bases, and 10 bases lay in between. Here the CDR3 DNA reads TGCGCCAGCAGCACGGACTTCGAAGAGACCCAGTACTTC. Translating gives CASSTDFEETQYF.

This clone was seen a handful of times. This chain links TRBV4-2 with TRBJ2-3; 13 nucleotides line up with TRBD2. The CDR3 covers 19 residues. Germline lookup yields CDR1 LGHNA and CDR2 YNFKEQ. The junction had 7 bases not matched to a gene; V was cut back by 1 base and J by 0 bases. In nucleotides, the CDR3 is TGTGCCAGCAGCCAAGGGACTAGCGGGGGCGAATTTAGCACAGATACGCAGTATTTT. Protein: CASSQGTSGGEFSTDTQYF.